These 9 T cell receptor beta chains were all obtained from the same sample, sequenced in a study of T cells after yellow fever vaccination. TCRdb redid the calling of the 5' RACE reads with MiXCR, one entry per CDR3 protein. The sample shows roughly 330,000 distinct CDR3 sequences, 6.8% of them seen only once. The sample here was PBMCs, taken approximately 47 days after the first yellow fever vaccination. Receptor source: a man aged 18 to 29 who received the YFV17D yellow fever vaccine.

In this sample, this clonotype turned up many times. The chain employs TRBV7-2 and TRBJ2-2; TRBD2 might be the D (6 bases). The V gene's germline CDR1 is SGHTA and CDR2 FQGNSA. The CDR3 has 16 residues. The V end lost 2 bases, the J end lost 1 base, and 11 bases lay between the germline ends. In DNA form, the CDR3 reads TGTGCCAGCAGCTTACAGTCCGGGGGGAACACCGGGGAGCTGTTTTTT. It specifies CASSLQSGGNTGELFF.

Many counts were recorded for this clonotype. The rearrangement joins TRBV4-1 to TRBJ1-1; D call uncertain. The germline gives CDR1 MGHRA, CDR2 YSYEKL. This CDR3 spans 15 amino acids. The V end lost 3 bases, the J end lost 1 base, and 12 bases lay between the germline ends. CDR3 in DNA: TGCGCCAGCAGCCATGACGAATCTTCGAACACTGAAGCTTTCTTT. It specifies CASSHDESSNTEAFF.

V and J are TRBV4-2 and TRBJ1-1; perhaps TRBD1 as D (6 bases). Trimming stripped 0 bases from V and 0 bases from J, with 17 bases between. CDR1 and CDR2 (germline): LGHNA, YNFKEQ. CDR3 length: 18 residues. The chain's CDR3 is CASSQDSLGQNLNTEAFF. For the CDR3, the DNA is TGTGCCAGCAGCCAAGACTCCCTCGGACAGAACCTGAACACTGAAGCTTTCTTT.

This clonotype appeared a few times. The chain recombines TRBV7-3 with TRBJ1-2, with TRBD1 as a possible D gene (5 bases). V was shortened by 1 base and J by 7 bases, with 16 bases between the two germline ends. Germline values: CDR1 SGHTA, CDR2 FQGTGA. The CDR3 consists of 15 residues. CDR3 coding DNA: TGTGCCAGCAGCTTAATAGGTGGTCAGGGATCTGGCTACACCTTC. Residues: CASSLIGGQGSGYTF.

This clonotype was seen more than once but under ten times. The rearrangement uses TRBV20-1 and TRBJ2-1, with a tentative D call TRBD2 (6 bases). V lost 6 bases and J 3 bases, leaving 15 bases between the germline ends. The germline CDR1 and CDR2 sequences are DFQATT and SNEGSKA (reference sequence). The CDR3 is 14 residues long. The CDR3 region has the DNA TGCAGTGCCGACCGAGGACTATTCTACAATGAGCAGTTCTTC. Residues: CSADRGLFYNEQFF.

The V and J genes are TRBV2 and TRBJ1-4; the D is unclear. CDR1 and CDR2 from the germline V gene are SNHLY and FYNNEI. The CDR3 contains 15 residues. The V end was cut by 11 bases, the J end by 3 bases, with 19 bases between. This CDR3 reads CAWRRGRAANEKLFF. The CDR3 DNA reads TGTGCCTGGAGGAGAGGGCGTGCAGCTAATGAAAAACTGTTTTTT.

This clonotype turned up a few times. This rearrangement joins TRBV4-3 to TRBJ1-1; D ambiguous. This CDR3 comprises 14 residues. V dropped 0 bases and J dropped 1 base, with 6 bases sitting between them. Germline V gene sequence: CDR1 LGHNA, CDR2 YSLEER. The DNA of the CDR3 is TGCGCCAGCAGCCAAGATGGCAGGAACACTGAAGCTTTCTTT. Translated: CASSQDGRNTEAFF.

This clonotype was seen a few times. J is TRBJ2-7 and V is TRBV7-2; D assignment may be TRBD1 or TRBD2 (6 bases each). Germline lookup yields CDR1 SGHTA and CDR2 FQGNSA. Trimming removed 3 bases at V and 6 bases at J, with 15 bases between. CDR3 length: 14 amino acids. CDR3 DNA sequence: TGTGCCAGCAGCTTGGACAAGGGGGGACTCGAGCAGTACTTC. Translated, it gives CASSLDKGGLEQYF.

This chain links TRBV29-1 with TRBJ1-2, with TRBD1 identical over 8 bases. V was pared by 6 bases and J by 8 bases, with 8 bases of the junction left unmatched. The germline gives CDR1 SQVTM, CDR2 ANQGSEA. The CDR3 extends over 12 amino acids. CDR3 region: CSVDDRGWGYTF. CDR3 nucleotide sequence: TGCAGCGTCGATGACAGGGGATGGGGCTACACCTTC.